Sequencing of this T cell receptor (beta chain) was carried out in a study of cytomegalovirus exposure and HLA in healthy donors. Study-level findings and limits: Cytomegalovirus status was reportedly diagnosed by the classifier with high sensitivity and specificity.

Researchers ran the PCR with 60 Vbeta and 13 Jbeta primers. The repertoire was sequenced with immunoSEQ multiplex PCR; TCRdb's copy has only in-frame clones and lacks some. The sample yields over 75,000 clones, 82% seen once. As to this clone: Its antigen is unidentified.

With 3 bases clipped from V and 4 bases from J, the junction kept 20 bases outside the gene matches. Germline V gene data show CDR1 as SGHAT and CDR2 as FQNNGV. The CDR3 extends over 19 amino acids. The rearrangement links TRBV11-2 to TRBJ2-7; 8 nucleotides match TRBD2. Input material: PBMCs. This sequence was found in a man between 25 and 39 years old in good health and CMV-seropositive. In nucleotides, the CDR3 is TGTGCCAGCAGCTTTAGGCTAGCGGGCCCGGGGAGCCTCCTTTACGAGCAGTACTTC. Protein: CASSFRLAGPGSLLYEQYF.